This record concerns one T cell receptor beta chain sequence. Its antigen is as yet unknown. A single record per CDR3 protein comes from TCRdb applying MiXCR to the RT-PCR reads. The sample holds 500,000 to 750,000 distinct CDR3 sequences, around 15% seen once. The source of the sample is a study of response to subunit inactivated influenza vaccine. Study outcomes and limitations: Authors suggested each seasonal influenza vaccination recruits few new T cells.

The TCR was taken from a man in his forties or fifties who received an inactivated influenza vaccine. The sequenced sample was PBMCs from blood, obtained 12 days after vaccination.

The chain's CDR3 is CASSHRTSGRASDEQFF. DNA for the CDR3: TGTGCCAGCAGCCACCGGACTAGCGGGAGGGCCTCGGATGAGCAGTTCTTC. V and J are TRBV3-1 and TRBJ2-1; 15 positions agree with TRBD2. Germline trimming cut 3 bases from V and 8 bases from J; bases unmatched to any gene: 8. The CDR3 sequence is 17 residues long. CDR1 is LGHDT and CDR2 is YNNKEL in the germline V gene (reference sequence).